A single sample is the source of the 32 T cell receptor beta chains below, sequenced in a study of blood T cells in healthy people across ages. A second PCR of 7 to 11 cycles used a sample-barcoded 5' primer and a J-beta primer mix. TCRdb processed the 5' RACE reads anew with MiXCR; each CDR3 protein has one entry. The sample carries 600,000 or so distinct CDR3 sequences, about 28% recorded once. Sequencing was carried out using blood. These receptors all come from a woman older than 75 in good health.

The V and J genes are TRBV20-1 and TRBJ2-7; 8 nucleotides align to TRBD2. Trimming took 1 base from V and 0 from J; bases not matched to a gene: 5. Germline-derived CDR1 and CDR2 are DFQATT and SNEGSKA (reference sequence). The CDR3 is 15 residues long. CDR3 in DNA: TGCAGTGCTAGAGCTGCGGGGGGATTCTCCTACGAGCAGTACTTC. It encodes CSARAAGGFSYEQYF.

Points on this clonotype: Just one base apart from a much larger clone, this may be a read error. V and J are TRBV10-3 and TRBJ2-1; D unclear. This CDR3 region has 13 residues. Germline lookup yields CDR1 ENHRY and CDR2 SYGVKD. The CDR3, as DNA: TGTGCCATCAGGGAGTCAGGTGACAATGAGCAGTTCTTC. As protein: CAIRESGDNEQFF.

In this sample, this clonotype turned up a few times. This may come from a read error, since a much larger clone is one base off. V and J are TRBV7-2 and TRBJ2-1, with D perhaps matching TRBD1 or TRBD2 (6 bases each). V lost 1 base to trimming and J lost 9 bases, with 10 bases between them. The CDR3 consists of 13 residues. From germline, CDR1 is SGHTA and CDR2 FQGNSA. The CDR3 DNA follows: TGTGCCAGCAGCTTAGGGTCGGGGGCTGAGCAGTTCTTC. It is translated as CASSLGSGAEQFF.

The rearrangement uses TRBV11-3 and TRBJ2-2; 7 bases are shared with TRBD1. The CDR3 totals 15 residues. Germline CDR1 reads SGHNT; CDR2 reads YENEEA. Trimming removed 0 bases from V and 5 bases from J; junction bases left unmatched: 3. In DNA form, the CDR3 reads TGTGCCAGCAGCTTAGAAGACAGGGAGACCGGGGAGCTGTTTTTT. Amino acid sequence: CASSLEDRETGELFF.

Of note for this clonotype: A much larger clone lies one base from this, so it may be a read error. The chain links TRBV5-4 to TRBJ1-1; D gene unclear. The CDR3 length is 13 residues. Germline V CDR1 and CDR2: SGHNT, YYREEE (reference sequence). The CDR3 loop is CAGSLAPDTEAFF. CDR3 DNA: TGTGCCGGCAGCTTGGCCCCGGACACTGAAGCTTTCTTT.

With regard to this clonotype: A much larger clone sits a single nucleotide away, making a read error possible. The chain employs TRBV29-1 and TRBJ1-4; D might be TRBD1 (5 bases). The CDR3 runs 14 residues. The germline gives CDR1 SQVTM, CDR2 ANQGSEA. In DNA, the CDR3 is TGCAGCGTTCGCGGGGCTGCAACTAATGAAAAACGGTTTTTT. This encodes CSVRGAATNEKRFF.

The rearrangement joins TRBV10-2 to TRBJ2-3; 11 bases line up with TRBD1. Germline V gene data show CDR1 as WSHSY and CDR2 as SAAADI. This CDR3 comprises 16 residues. V shed 6 bases and J 3 bases; nucleotides not matched to a gene: 8. CDR3 protein: CASRPLGTGGTDTQYF. For the CDR3, the DNA is TGCGCCAGCAGACCCCTCGGGACAGGGGGGACAGATACGCAGTATTTT.

The V and J genes are TRBV5-1 and TRBJ2-3; tentative D call: TRBD1 (6 bases). Deletions cut 1 base from V and 4 bases from J, with 13 bases between. This CDR3 comprises 15 residues. Germline V CDR1 and CDR2: SGHRS, YFSETQ. Here the CDR3 DNA reads TGCGCCAGCAGCTTGTTGGCAGGGGCGGCAGATACGCAGTATTTT. It yields the protein CASSLLAGAADTQYF.

This clonotype was observed many times. The CDR3 DNA reads as TGTGCCAGCAGCCCTACGGGGAGCACGCAGTATTTT. Protein product: CASSPTGSTQYF. The gene calls are TRBV7-2 and TRBJ2-3; D possibly corresponds to TRBD2 (5 bases). The CDR3 consists of 12 residues. The germline V gene encodes CDR1 SGHTA and CDR2 FQGNSA. The germline V and J ends were trimmed by 5 bases and 9 bases, with 12 bases remaining between them. The whole variable domain, filled in from reference TRBV7-2 and TRBJ2-3, reads GAGVSQSPSNKVTEKGKDVELRCDPISGHTALYWYRQSLGQGLEFLIYFQGNSAPDKSGLPSDRFSAERTGGSVSTLTIQRTQQEDSAVYLCASSPTGSTQYFGPGTRLTVL.

In its sample, this clonotype was seen many times. V and J are TRBV27 and TRBJ2-7, with D perhaps TRBD1 (5 bases). Trimming left V 5 bases short and J 3 bases short, with 11 bases between. Germline loops: CDR1 MNHEY, CDR2 SMNVEV (reference sequence). The CDR3 loop spans 13 amino acids. CDR3 nucleotides: TGTGCCAGCAGTAAGGACATTTACTACGAGCAGTACTTC. This codes for CASSKDIYYEQYF.

This clonotype turned up a few times. A much larger clone is a single base away; this may be a read error. V is TRBV5-1 and J is TRBJ1-1; D gene unclear. Germline lookup yields CDR1 SGHRS and CDR2 YFSETQ. Trimming left V 4 bases short and J 5 bases short, with 9 bases between. The CDR3 extends over 12 amino acids. The CDR3 region has the DNA TGCGCCAGCAGCCCGGATAGGACTGAAGCTTTCTTT. It codes for CASSPDRTEAFF.

This chain links TRBV5-1 with TRBJ2-6, with 7 positions matching TRBD1. Germline V gene lookup returns CDR1 SGHRS and CDR2 YFSETQ. The length of the CDR3 is 15 residues. Unmatched junction bases numbered 5, after V lost 4 bases and J lost 4 bases. The CDR3 loop is CASSEGTAGANVLTF. The CDR3 DNA sequence: TGCGCCAGCAGCGAAGGGACAGCCGGGGCCAACGTCCTGACTTTC.

This clonotype was seen many times. The rearrangement uses TRBV5-1 and TRBJ2-3; 8 nucleotides match TRBD2. This CDR3 is 15 amino acids long. From germline, CDR1 is SGHRS and CDR2 YFSETQ. The V segment lost 6 bases and the J segment 3 bases; nucleotides outside the gene matches: 9. CDR3 bases: TGCGCCAGCAAAATCGGGGGGGGAGTTACAGATACGCAGTATTTT. Translating gives CASKIGGGVTDTQYF.

This clonotype was recorded many times. The chain carries TRBV20-1 and TRBJ2-1; TRBD1 matches at 8 bases. This CDR3 comprises 15 residues. Germline assignment: CDR1 DFQATT and CDR2 SNEGSKA (reference sequence). V was clipped by 0 bases and J by 6 bases; unmatched bases: 7. This CDR3 reads CSARDPGRGPNEQFF. CDR3 DNA: TGCAGTGCTAGAGATCCGGGCAGGGGGCCCAATGAGCAGTTCTTC.

V usage is TRBV5-1 and J usage is TRBJ2-7; D is undetermined. V gave up 4 bases and J gave up 4 bases, with 6 bases separating them. Germline V CDR1 and CDR2: SGHRS, YFSETQ. The CDR3 runs 11 residues. The DNA of the CDR3 is TGCGCCAGCAGCCCCACTTACGAGCAGTACTTC. Translating it yields CASSPTYEQYF.

This clonotype was counted ten times or more. In nucleotides, the CDR3 is TGTGCCAGCAGTTTAGATGGGCGGCAGGGGACCCAGTACTTC. This sequence encodes CASSLDGRQGTQYF. The chain joins TRBV12-3 or TRBV12-4 to TRBJ2-5; a possible D gene is TRBD1 (5 bases). The CDR3 runs 14 residues. With 1 base removed from V and 7 bases from J, the gap between germline ends came to 13 bases.

This clonotype was detected only a few times. A clone one base away is much larger, so this may be a read error. The chain joins TRBV11-2 to TRBJ1-2; no firm D call. CDR1 and CDR2 from the germline V gene are SGHAT and FQNNGV. V gave up 2 bases and J gave up 1 base, with 14 bases separating them. This CDR3 spans 16 amino acids. CDR3 residues: CASSLTGSGNNYGYTF. The CDR3, as DNA: TGTGCCAGCAGCTTAACTGGAAGCGGCAATAACTATGGCTACACCTTC.

This clonotype came up a few times. The genes are TRBV7-2 and TRBJ1-1; D ambiguous. Germline V lookup: CDR1 SGHTA, CDR2 FQGNSA. V was clipped by 5 bases and J by 4 bases, with 11 bases between them. There are 13 residues in the CDR3. The CDR3 nucleotides read TGTGCCAGCAGCCCCCGGGCAGCCACTGAAGCTTTCTTT. Translated, it gives CASSPRAATEAFF. The whole variable domain, remainder taken from reference TRBV7-2 and TRBJ1-1, is GAGVSQSPSNKVTEKGKDVELRCDPISGHTALYWYRQSLGQGLEFLIYFQGNSAPDKSGLPSDRFSAERTGGSVSTLTIQRTQQEDSAVYLCASSPRAATEAFFGQGTRLTVV.

This clonotype was recorded a few times. A clone one base away is much larger, so this may be a read error. The CDR3 region has the DNA TGTGCCAGCAGCCCTGCCAAGGGAGGTTGGAATGAGCAGTACTTC. This gives the protein CASSPAKGGWNEQYF. This chain links TRBV28 with TRBJ2-5, with D perhaps matching TRBD2 (6 bases). The ends were cut back, 6 bases at V and 11 bases at J, with 25 bases in the middle. The CDR3 is 15 amino acids. The V gene's germline CDR1 is MDHEN and CDR2 SYDVKM.

The sample holds a few counts of this clonotype. The genes are TRBV7-9 and TRBJ1-2; unclear D gene. This CDR3 has 16 residues. Germline V gene lookup returns CDR1 SEHNR and CDR2 FQNEAQ (reference sequence). V lost 3 bases and J 4 bases, leaving 18 bases between the germline ends. The CDR3 coding sequence is TGTGCCAGCAGCTTGTCCTACACCACGGCGGGCTATGGCTACACCTTC. Its translation: CASSLSYTTAGYGYTF.

For this clonotype: A much more abundant neighbour one base away suggests this may be a read error. The rearrangement links TRBV5-1 to TRBJ2-3, with D hard to call. The germline V gene encodes CDR1 SGHRS and CDR2 YFSETQ. There are 15 residues in the CDR3. This CDR3 is CVSSLIGYSTDTQYF. CDR3 coding DNA: TGCGTCAGCAGCTTGATTGGCTACAGCACAGATACGCAGTATTTT.

This clonotype was seen more than once but under ten times. The chain uses TRBV6-2 or TRBV6-3 and TRBJ1-1; D remains ambiguous. Germline V gene data show CDR1 as MNHEY and CDR2 as SVGEGT. The ends were cut back, 8 bases at V and 1 base at J, with 17 bases in the middle. The CDR3 covers 15 residues. The CDR3 nucleotides read TGTGCCAGCCTCGGGCAGGTTCTGCCGAACACTGAAGCTTTCTTT. It specifies CASLGQVLPNTEAFF.

This clonotype was counted ten times or more. V gene TRBV7-3 combines with J gene TRBJ1-2; tentative D call: TRBD1 (5 bases). Germline V lookup: CDR1 SGHTA, CDR2 FQGTGA. The CDR3 consists of 14 residues. V was shortened by 6 bases and J by 5 bases, with 16 bases between the two germline ends. The CDR3 DNA sequence: TGTGCCAGCAGTAGGGGAGCGGGGAATTATGGCTACACCTTC. Amino acids: CASSRGAGNYGYTF. Complete variable domain (other parts from reference TRBV7-3 and TRBJ1-2): GAGVSQTPSNKVTEKGKYVELRCDPISGHTALYWYRQSLGQGPEFLIYFQGTGAADDSGLPNDRFFAVRPEGSVSTLKIQRTERGDSAVYLCASSRGAGNYGYTFGSGTRLTVV.

This chain joins TRBV21-1 and TRBJ1-2. TRBV21-1 is a pseudogene locus. The CDR3 sequence is 17 residues long. The CDR3 nucleotides read TGTGCCAGCAGCTCAAAGTCGGGTGTAACCGTGAGGAATGACTACACCTTC. Its translation: CASSSKSGVTVRNDYTF.

This clonotype has ten or more counts. This chain links TRBV5-1 with TRBJ1-2; 7 bases are a match to TRBD1. This CDR3 has 14 residues. V gave up 3 bases and J gave up 4 bases; unmatched junction bases: 6. Germline V CDR1 and CDR2: SGHRS, YFSETQ. CDR3 protein: CASSSDRTPYGYTF. In DNA form, the CDR3 reads TGCGCCAGCAGCTCGGACAGGACGCCCTATGGCTACACCTTC.

This clonotype was observed at least ten times. The CDR3 spells CSVEGSVRADTQYF. The CDR3 coding sequence is TGCAGCGTCGAGGGCAGCGTGAGGGCAGATACGCAGTATTTT. V is TRBV29-1 and J is TRBJ2-3; D possibly corresponds to TRBD2 (5 bases). V dropped 6 bases and J dropped 4 bases, with 17 bases sitting between them. This CDR3 contains 14 residues. The V gene's germline CDR1 is SQVTM and CDR2 ANQGSEA.

This clonotype has only a few counts. The chain couples TRBV5-1 to TRBJ2-1; D is unresolved. The CDR3 is 17 amino acids. Trimming left V 2 bases short and J 9 bases short, with 24 bases between. The germline V gene has CDR1 SGHRS and CDR2 YFSETQ. CDR3 in DNA: TGCGCCAGCAGCTTAAGTACCGACCCCTCCCGAACAAGTGAGCAGTTCTTC. Protein sequence: CASSLSTDPSRTSEQFF.

This clonotype came up many times. The V call is TRBV20-1, the J call TRBJ2-6, with TRBD2 identical over 7 bases. Trimming removed 0 bases from V and 1 base from J; junction bases left unmatched: 3. There are 16 residues in the CDR3. CDR1 is DFQATT, CDR2 SNEGSKA, per germline (reference sequence). Written as DNA, the CDR3 is TGCAGTGCTAGAGATCCGGGGGGATCTGGGGCCAACGTCCTGACTTTC. It is translated as CSARDPGGSGANVLTF.

This clonotype has a count of ten or more. The DNA of the CDR3 is TGCGCCAGCAGCCAAGATAACCCTGGCGGGGTGGGGACAGATACGCAGTATTTT. It codes for CASSQDNPGGVGTDTQYF. V is TRBV4-1 and J is TRBJ2-3, with D tentatively TRBD2 (6 bases). Trimming pared 0 bases from V and 3 bases from J, leaving 19 bases between. The germline gives CDR1 MGHRA, CDR2 YSYEKL. The CDR3 contains 18 residues.

About this clonotype itself: Mismatch with germline at one junction end may stem from a read error. The chain joins TRBV6-5 to TRBJ1-4; 10 bases are shared with TRBD1. CDR3 length: 14 residues. The germline V gene encodes CDR1 MNHEY and CDR2 SVGAGI. CDR3 residues: CARRRQGAWEKLFF. The CDR3 bases are TGTGCCCGCAGACGACAGGGGGCGTGGGAAAAACTGTTTTTT.

This clonotype appeared many times. The CDR3 spells CSVGTGDGGYTF. CDR3 DNA sequence: TGCAGCGTTGGGACAGGGGATGGGGGCTACACCTTC. The rearrangement joins TRBV29-1 to TRBJ1-2; 9 bases agree with TRBD1. Trimming at V came to 4 bases and at J to 8 bases, leaving 5 bases not matched to a gene. This CDR3 spans 12 amino acids. Germline V gene sequence: CDR1 SQVTM, CDR2 ANQGSEA.

CDR3 bases: TGTGCCAGTAGTATGGGGGTTTCCTACGAGCAGTACTTC. Its translation: CASSMGVSYEQYF. The chain carries TRBV19 and TRBJ2-7; the D gene could be TRBD1 or TRBD2 (5 bases each). Germline lookup yields CDR1 LNHDA and CDR2 SQIVND (reference sequence). The CDR3 is made up of 13 amino acids. The V end was cut by 3 bases, the J end by 1 base, with 7 bases between. Complete variable domain (other parts from reference TRBV19 and TRBJ2-7): DGGITQSPKYLFRKEGQNVTLSCEQNLNHDAMYWYRQDPGQGLRLIYYSQIVNDFQKGDIAEGYSVSREKKESFPLTVTSAQKNPTAFYLCASSMGVSYEQYFGPGTRLTVT.